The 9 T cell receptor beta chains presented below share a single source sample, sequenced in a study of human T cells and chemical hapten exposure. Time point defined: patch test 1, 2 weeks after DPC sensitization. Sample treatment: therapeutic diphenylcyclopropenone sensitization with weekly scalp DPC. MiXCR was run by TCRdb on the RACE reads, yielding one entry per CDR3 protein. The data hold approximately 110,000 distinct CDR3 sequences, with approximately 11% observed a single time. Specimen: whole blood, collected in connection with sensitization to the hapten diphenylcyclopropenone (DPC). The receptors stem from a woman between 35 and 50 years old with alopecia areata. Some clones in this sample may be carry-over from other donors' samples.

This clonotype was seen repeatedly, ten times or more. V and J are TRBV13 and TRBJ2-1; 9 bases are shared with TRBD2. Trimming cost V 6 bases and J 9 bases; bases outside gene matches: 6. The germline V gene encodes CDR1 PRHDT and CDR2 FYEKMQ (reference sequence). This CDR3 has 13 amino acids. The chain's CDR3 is CASRDSGRGEQFF. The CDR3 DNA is TGTGCCAGCAGGGATAGCGGGAGAGGTGAGCAGTTCTTC.

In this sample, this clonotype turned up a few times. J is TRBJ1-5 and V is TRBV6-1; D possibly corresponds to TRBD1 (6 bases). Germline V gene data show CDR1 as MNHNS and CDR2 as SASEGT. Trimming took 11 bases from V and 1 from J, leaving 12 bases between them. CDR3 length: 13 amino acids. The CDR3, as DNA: TGTGCCGCCCGAGGGGGGAGCAATCAGCCCCAGCATTTT. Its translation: CAARGGSNQPQHF.

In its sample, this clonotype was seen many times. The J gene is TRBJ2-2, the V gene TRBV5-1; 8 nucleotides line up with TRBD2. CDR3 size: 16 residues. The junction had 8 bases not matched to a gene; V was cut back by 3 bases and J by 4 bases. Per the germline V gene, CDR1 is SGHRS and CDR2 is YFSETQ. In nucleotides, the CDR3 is TGCGCCAGCAGCTATCGTTCGGGGGGGCCCACCGGGGAGCTGTTTTTT. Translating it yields CASSYRSGGPTGELFF. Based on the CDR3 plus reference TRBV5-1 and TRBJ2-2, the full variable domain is KAGVTQTPRYLIKTRGQQVTLSCSPISGHRSVSWYQQTPGQGLQFLFEYFSETQRNKGNFPGRFSGRQFSNSRSEMNVSTLELGDSALYLCASSYRSGGPTGELFFGEGSRLTVL.

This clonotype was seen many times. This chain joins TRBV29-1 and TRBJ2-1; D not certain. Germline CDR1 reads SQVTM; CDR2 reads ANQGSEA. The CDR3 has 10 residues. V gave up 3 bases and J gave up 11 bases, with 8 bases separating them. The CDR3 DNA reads TGCAGCGTTGAGTCTGGACAGCAGTTCTTC. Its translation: CSVESGQQFF.

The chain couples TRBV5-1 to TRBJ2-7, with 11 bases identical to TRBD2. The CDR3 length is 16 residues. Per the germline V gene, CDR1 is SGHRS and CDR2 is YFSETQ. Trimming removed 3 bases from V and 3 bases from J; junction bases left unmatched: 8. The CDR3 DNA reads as TGCGCCAGCAGCTCCGAACTAGCGGGAGTTGGCTACGAGCAGTACTTC. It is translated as CASSSELAGVGYEQYF. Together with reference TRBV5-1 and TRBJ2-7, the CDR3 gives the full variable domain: KAGVTQTPRYLIKTRGQQVTLSCSPISGHRSVSWYQQTPGQGLQFLFEYFSETQRNKGNFPGRFSGRQFSNSRSEMNVSTLELGDSALYLCASSSELAGVGYEQYFGPGTRLTVT.

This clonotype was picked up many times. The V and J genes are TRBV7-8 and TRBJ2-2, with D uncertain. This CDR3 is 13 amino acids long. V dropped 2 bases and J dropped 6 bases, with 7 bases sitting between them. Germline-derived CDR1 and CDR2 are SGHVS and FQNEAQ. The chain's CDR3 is CASSLFSSGELFF. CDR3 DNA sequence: TGTGCCAGCAGCTTATTCTCGTCCGGGGAGCTGTTTTTT.

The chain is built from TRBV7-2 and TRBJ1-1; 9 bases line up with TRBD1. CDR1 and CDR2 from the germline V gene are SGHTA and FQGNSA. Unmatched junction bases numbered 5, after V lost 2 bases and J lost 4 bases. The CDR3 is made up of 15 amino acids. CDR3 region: CASSLTGGAVTEAFF. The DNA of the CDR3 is TGTGCCAGCAGCTTAACAGGGGGCGCGGTCACTGAAGCTTTCTTT.

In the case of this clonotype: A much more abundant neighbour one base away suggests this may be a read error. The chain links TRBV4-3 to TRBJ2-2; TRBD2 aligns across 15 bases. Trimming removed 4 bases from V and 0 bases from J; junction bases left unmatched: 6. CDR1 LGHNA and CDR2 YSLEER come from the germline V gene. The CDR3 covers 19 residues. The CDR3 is CASSLLGLAGGTNTGELFF. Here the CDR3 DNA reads TGCGCCAGCAGCCTCCTGGGACTAGCGGGAGGCACGAACACCGGGGAGCTGTTTTTT.

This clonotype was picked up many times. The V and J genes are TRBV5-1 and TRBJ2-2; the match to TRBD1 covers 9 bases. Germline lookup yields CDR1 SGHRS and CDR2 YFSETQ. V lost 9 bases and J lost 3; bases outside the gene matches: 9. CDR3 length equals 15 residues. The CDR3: CANTPGTGYTGELFF. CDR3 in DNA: TGCGCCAACACCCCCGGGACAGGGTACACCGGGGAGCTGTTTTTT.